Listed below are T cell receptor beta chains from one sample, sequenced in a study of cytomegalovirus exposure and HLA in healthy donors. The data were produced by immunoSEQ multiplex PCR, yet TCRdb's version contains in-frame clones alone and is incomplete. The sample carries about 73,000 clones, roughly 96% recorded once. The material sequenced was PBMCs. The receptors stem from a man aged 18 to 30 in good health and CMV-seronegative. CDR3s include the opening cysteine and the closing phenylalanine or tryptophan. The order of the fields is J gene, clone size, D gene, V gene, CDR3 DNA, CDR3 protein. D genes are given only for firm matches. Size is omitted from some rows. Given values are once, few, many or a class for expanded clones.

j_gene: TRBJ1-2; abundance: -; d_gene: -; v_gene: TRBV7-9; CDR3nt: TGTGCCAGCAGCCCGAGACAGCCTAGTACGAACTATGGCTACACCTTC; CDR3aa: CASSPRQPSTNYGYTF
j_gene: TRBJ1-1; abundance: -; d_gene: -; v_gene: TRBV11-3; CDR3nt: TGTGCCAGCAGCTTAGACGGCGGGACTGAAGCTTTCTTT; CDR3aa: CASSLDGGTEAFF
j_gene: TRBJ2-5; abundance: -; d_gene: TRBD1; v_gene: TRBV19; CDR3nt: TGTGCCAGTACCCAAACAGGGGGCTTCGAGACCCAGTACTTC; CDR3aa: CASTQTGGFETQYF
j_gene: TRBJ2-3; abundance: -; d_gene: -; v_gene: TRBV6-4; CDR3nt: TGTGCCAGCAGCAGCAGGGACACAGATACGCAGTATTTT; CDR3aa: CASSSRDTDTQYF
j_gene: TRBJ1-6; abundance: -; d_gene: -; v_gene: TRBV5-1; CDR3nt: TGCGCCAGCAGCTTCCGGGACATAAATTCACCCCTCCACTTT; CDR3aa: CASSFRDINSPLHF
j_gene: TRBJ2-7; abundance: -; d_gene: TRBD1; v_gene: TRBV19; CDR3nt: TGTGCCAGTAGTTCCGGGACAGGCGGCTACGAGCAGTACTTC; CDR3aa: CASSSGTGGYEQYF
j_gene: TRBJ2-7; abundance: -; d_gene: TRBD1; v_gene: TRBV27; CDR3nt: TGTGCCAGCAGTTCCCTTATACGATCCGGGACAGGAACCTACGAGCAGTACTTC; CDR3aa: CASSSLIRSGTGTYEQYF
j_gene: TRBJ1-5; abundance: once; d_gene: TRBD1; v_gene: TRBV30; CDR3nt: TGTGCCTGGAGTGTTGGGACAGGGATCAATCAGCCCCAGCATTTT; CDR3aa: CAWSVGTGINQPQHF
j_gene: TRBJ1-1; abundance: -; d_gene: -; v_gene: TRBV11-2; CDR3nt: TGTGCCAGCAGCTTAGTTGGGACATCGAACACTGAAGCTTTCTTT; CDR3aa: CASSLVGTSNTEAFF
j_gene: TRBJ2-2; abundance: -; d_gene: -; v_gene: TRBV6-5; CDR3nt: TGTGCCAGCAGTTGGGCCTATGAAAACACCGGGGAGCTGTTTTTT; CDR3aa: CASSWAYENTGELFF
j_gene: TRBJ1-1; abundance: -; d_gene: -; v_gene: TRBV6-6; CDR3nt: TGTGCCAGCAGTTACCGCCTCGAGGGTAACACTGAAGCTTTCTTT; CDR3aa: CASSYRLEGNTEAFF
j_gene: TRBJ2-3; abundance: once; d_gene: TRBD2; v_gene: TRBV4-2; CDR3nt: TGTGCCAGCAGCCAAGTCGGGGGGGCTGTAGATACGCAGTATTTT; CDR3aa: CASSQVGGAVDTQYF
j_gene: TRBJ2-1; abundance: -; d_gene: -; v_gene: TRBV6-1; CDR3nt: TGTGCCAGCAGTGGCGGACATAGCTCCTACAATGAGCAGTTCTTC; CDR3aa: CASSGGHSSYNEQFF
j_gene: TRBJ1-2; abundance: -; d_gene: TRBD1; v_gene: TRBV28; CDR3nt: TGTGCCAGCACCCAGGGGGCTTTCTATGGCTACACCTTC; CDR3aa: CASTQGAFYGYTF